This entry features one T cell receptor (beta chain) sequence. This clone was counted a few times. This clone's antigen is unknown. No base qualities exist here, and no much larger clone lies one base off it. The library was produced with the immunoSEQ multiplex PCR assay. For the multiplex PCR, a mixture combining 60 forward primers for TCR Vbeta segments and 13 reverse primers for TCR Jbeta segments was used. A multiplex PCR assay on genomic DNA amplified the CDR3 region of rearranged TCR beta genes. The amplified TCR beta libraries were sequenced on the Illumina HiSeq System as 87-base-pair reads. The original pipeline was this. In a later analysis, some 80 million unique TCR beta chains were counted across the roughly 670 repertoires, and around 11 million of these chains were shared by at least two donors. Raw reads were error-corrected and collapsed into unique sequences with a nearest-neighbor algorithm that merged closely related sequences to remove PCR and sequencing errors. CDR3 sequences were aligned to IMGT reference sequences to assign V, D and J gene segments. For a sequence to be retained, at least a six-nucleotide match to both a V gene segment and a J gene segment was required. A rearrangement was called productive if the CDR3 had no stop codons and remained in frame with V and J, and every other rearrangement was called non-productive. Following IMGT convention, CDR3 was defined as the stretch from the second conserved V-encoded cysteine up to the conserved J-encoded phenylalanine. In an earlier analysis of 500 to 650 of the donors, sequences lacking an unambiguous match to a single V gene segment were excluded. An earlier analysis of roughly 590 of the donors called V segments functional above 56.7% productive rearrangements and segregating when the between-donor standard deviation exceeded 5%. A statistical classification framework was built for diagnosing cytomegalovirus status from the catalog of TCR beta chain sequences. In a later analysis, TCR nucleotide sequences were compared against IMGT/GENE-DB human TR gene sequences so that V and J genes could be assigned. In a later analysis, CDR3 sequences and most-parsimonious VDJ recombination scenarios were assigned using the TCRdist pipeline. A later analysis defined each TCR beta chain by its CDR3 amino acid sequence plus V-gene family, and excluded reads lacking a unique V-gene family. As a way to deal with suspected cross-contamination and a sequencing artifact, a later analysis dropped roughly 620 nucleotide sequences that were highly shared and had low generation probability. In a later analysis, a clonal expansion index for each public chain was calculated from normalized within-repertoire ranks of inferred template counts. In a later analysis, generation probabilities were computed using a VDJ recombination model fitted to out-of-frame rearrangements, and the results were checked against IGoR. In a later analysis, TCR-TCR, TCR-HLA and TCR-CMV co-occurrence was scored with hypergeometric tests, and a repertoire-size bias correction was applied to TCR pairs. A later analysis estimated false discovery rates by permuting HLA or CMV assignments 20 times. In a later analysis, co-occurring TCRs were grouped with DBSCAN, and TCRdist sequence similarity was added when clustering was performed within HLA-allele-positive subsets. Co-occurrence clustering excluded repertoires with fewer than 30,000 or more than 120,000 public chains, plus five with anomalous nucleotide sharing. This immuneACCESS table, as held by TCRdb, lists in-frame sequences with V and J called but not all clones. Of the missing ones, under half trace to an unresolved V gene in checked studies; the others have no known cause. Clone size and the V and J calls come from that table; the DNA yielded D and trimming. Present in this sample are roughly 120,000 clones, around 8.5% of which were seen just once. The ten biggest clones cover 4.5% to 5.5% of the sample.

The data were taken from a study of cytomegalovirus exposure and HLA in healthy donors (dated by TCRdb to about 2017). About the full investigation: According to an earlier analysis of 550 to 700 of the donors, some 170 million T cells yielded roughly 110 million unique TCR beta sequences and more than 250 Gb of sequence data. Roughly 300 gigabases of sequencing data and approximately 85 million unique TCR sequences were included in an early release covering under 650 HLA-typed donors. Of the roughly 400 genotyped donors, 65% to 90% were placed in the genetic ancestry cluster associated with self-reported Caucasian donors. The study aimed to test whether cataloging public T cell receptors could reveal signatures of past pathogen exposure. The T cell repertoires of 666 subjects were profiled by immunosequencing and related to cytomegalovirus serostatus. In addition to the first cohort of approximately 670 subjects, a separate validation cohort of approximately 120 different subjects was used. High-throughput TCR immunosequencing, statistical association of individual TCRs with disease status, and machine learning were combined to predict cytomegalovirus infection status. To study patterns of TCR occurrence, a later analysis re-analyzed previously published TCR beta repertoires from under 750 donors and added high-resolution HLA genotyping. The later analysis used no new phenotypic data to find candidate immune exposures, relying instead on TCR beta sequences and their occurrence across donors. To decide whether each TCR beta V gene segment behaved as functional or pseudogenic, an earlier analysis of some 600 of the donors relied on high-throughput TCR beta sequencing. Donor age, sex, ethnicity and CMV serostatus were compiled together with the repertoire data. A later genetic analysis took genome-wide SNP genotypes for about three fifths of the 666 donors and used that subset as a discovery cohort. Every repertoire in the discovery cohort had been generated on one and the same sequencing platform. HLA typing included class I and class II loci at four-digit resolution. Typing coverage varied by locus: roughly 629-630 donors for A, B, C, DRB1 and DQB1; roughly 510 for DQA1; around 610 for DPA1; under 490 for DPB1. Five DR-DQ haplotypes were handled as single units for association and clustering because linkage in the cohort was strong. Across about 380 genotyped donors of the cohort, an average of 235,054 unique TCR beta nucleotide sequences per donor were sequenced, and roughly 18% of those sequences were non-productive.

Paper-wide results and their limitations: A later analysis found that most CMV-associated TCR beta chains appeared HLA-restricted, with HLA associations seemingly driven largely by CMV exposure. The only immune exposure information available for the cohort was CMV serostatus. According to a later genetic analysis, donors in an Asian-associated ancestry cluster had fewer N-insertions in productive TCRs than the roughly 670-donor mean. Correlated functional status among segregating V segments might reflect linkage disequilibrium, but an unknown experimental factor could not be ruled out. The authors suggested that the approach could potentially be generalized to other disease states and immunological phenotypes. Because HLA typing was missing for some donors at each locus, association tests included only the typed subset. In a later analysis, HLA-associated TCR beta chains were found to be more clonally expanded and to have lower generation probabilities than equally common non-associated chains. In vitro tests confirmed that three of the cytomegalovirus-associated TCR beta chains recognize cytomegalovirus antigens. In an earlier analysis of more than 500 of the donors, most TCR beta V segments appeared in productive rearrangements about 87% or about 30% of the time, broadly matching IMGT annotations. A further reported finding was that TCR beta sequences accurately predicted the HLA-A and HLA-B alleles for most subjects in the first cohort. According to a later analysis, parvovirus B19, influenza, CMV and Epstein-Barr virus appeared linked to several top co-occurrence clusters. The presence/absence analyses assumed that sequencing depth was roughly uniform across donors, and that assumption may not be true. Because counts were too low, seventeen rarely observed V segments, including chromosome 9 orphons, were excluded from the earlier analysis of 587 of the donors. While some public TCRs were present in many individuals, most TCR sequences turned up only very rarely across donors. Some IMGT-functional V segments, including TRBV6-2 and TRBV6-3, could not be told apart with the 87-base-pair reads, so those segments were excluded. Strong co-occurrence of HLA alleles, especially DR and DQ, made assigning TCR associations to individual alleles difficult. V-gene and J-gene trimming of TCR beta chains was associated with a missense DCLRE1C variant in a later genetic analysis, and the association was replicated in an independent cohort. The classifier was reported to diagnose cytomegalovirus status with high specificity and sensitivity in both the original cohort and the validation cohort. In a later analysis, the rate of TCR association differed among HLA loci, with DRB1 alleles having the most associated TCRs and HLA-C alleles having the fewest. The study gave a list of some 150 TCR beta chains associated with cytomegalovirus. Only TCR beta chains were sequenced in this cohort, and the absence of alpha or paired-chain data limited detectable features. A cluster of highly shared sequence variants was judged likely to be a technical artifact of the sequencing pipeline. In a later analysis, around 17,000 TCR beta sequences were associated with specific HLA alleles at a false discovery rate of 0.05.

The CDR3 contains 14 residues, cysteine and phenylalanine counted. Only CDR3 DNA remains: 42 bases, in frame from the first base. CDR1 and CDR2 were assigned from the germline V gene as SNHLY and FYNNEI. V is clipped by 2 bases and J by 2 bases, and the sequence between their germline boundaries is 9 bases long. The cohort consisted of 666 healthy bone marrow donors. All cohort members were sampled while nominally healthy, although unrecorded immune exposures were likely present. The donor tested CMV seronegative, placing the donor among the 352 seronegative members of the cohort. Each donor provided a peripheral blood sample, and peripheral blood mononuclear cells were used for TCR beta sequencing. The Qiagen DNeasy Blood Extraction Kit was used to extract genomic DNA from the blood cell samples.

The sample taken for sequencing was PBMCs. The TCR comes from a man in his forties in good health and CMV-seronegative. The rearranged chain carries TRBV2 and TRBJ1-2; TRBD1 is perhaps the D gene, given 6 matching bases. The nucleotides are TGTGCCAGCAGTGAACAGGGGTCGAACTATGGCTACACCTTC. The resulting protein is CASSEQGSNYGYTF.